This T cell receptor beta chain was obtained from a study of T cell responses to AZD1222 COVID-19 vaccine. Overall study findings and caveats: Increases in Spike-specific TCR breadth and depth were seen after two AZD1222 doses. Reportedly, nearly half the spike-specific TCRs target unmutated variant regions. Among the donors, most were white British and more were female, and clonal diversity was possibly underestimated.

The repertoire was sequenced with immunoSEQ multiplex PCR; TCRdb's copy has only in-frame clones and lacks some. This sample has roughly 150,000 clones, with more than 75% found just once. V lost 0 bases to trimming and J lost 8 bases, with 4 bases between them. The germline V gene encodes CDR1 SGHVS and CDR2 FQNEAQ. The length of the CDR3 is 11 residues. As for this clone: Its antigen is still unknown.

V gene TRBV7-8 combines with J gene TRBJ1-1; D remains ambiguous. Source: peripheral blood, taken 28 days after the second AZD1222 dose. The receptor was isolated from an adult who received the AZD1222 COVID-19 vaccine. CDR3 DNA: TGTGCCAGCAGCTTAGCTGGGGAAGCTTTCTTT. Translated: CASSLAGEAFF.